A single sample is the source of the 29 T cell receptor beta chains below, sequenced in a study of glioma-infiltrating T cells. TCR alpha and beta CDR3 regions were amplified from RNA using iRepertoire nested multiplex PCR. MiXCR, applied by TCRdb to the multiplex PCR reads, yields one record per CDR3 protein. The repertoire consists of roughly 100,000 distinct CDR3 sequences, with about 30% occurring once and the leading ten covering approximately 43%. Sequencing input: glioma tissue, nonneoplastic brain tissue, or PBMCs (not recorded which). The receptors originated from a human donor with low-grade glioma or glioblastoma, undergoing nonglioma brain surgery, or in good health (not recorded which).

The chain uses TRBV6-2 or TRBV6-3 and TRBJ2-1; the match to TRBD1 covers 9 bases. V lost 4 bases and J lost 5; bases outside the gene matches: 6. Germline V gene lookup returns CDR1 MNHEY and CDR2 SVGEGT. CDR3 size: 15 residues. The CDR3 region has the DNA TGTGCCAGCAGTTCCGGGACAGGGTGGGACAATGAGCAGTTCTTC. Protein sequence: CASSSGTGWDNEQFF.

In this sample, this clonotype turned up a few times. The genes are TRBV12-3 or TRBV12-4 and TRBJ2-7; D ambiguous. The CDR3 sequence is 11 residues long. Deletions cut 6 bases from V and 4 bases from J, with 7 bases between. CDR3 sequence: CASSYQYEQYF. DNA of the CDR3: TGTGCCAGCAGCTATCAGTACGAGCAGTACTTC.

The rearrangement links TRBV5-1 to TRBJ1-2; D remains unclear. The V gene lost 0 bases and the J gene lost 3 bases, with 12 bases spanning the gap. Germline CDR1 and CDR2: SGHRS and YFSETQ. This CDR3 region has 15 residues. CDR3 sequence (DNA): TGCGCCAGCAGCTTGGTTTTACCGAATGACTATGGCTACACCTTC. Encoded protein: CASSLVLPNDYGYTF.

This clonotype was counted many times. This sequence joins TRBV6-6 and TRBJ1-2, with 10 bases that match TRBD1. Unmatched junction bases numbered 7, after V lost 2 bases and J lost 7 bases. The germline V gene has CDR1 MNHNY and CDR2 SVGAGI (reference sequence). CDR3 length equals 15 residues. The CDR3 bases are TGTGCCAGCAGTTACAAGACAGGGGGCTCTCGTGGCTACACCTTC. Translating gives CASSYKTGGSRGYTF.

This clonotype was recorded once. Since a much larger clone is just one base distant, this may be a read error. This sequence joins TRBV7-2 and TRBJ1-2; 7 nucleotides match TRBD1. Germline lookup yields CDR1 SGHTA and CDR2 FQGNSA. CDR3 length: 13 residues. CDR3 DNA: TGTGCCAGCAGAACAGGGGTAGAGGATGGCCACACCTTC. Its protein product is CASRTGVEDGHTF. Supplemented by reference TRBV7-2 and TRBJ1-2, the full variable domain reads GAGVSQSPSNKVTEKGKDVELRCDPISGHTALYWYRQSLGQGLEFLIYFQGNSAPDKSGLPSDRFSAERTGGSVSTLTIQRTQQEDSAVYLCASRTGVEDGHTFGSGTRLTVV.

In regard to this clonotype: The CDR3 does not close with the conserved phenylalanine or tryptophan, likely indicating a read error. The chain recombines TRBV6-6 with TRBJ2-5; no clear D. The V gene's germline CDR1 is MNHNY and CDR2 SVGAGI (reference sequence). This CDR3 has 14 amino acids. V shed 5 bases and J shed 2 bases, with 12 bases lying between them. DNA for the CDR3: TGTGCCAGCAGTCGTGGACCGTTGCAAGAGACCCAGTACCTC. Translation gives CASSRGPLQETQYL.

This chain connects TRBV5-1 to TRBJ1-1; D gene unclear. Trimming removed 0 bases from V and 1 base from J, with 10 bases in between. There are 15 residues in the CDR3. Per germline, CDR1 SGHRS and CDR2 YFSETQ. The CDR3 region is CASSLGGRRNTEAFF. In DNA form, the CDR3 reads TGCGCCAGCAGCTTGGGAGGAAGAAGGAACACTGAAGCTTTCTTT.

The chain couples TRBV6-1 to TRBJ1-2; TRBD1 aligns across 7 bases. V shed 7 bases, J shed 7 bases, and the junction held 9 bases outside the gene matches. The CDR3 totals 13 residues. Germline loops: CDR1 MNHNS, CDR2 SASEGT. CDR3 amino acids: CASKTSGGFGYTF. In DNA, the CDR3 is TGTGCCAGCAAGACCTCAGGGGGGTTTGGCTACACCTTC.

This clonotype was counted at least ten times. J is TRBJ2-3 and V is TRBV7-2; 12 bases agree with TRBD2. There are 16 residues in the CDR3. V lost 4 bases, J lost 5 bases, and 7 bases stayed unmatched. Germline V gene sequence: CDR1 SGHTA, CDR2 FQGNSA. DNA of the CDR3: TGTGCCAGCAGCTCCCTAGCGGGGGGGCTGGGAGATACGCAGTATTTT. This gives the protein CASSSLAGGLGDTQYF.

The chain uses TRBV5-4 and TRBJ1-6; TRBD1 matches 8 bases. J lost 8 bases, V lost 2 bases, and 6 bases had no gene match. The germline V gene has CDR1 SGHNT and CDR2 YYREEE (reference sequence). This CDR3 is built from 15 residues. CDR3 nucleotides: TGTGCCAGCAGCTTATACGGACAGGGCCATTCACCCCTCCACTTT. It codes for CASSLYGQGHSPLHF.

V usage is TRBV2 and J usage is TRBJ1-5; D ambiguous. V was shortened by 7 bases and J by 0 bases, with 16 bases between the two germline ends. There are 16 residues in the CDR3. The germline gives CDR1 SNHLY, CDR2 FYNNEI. The CDR3 region has the DNA TGTGCCAGCAAAGAGCGAAGCTCCCATAGCAATCAGCCCCAGCATTTT. This sequence encodes CASKERSSHSNQPQHF.

This clonotype showed up many times. The chain uses TRBV7-2 and TRBJ2-7, with D perhaps matching TRBD1 (7 bases). The V end lost 3 bases, the J end lost 1 base, and 13 bases lay between the germline ends. The CDR3 runs to 15 residues. CDR1 and CDR2 (germline): SGHTA, FQGNSA. DNA of the CDR3: TGTGCCAGCAGCTTGCAGGGGGGTATATCCTACGAGCAGTACTTC. Translated, it gives CASSLQGGISYEQYF.

J is TRBJ1-6 and V is TRBV24-1, with a weak D call TRBD1 (5 bases). Germline-derived CDR1 and CDR2 are KGHDR and SFDVKD. The germline V and J ends were trimmed by 10 bases and 7 bases, with 13 bases remaining between them. This CDR3 is 13 amino acids long. The CDR3 here is CATTTDPNSPLHF. In nucleotides, the CDR3 is TGTGCCACTACGACAGACCCGAATTCACCCCTCCACTTT.

The rearrangement links TRBV3-1 to TRBJ2-1; 11 positions match TRBD2. The germline V gene has CDR1 LGHDT and CDR2 YNNKEL (reference sequence). The CDR3 spans 13 residues. V dropped 11 bases and J dropped 6; count of bases not matched to a gene: 6. DNA of the CDR3: TGTGCCTCCTGGACTAGCGGGCGCAATGAGCAGTTCTTC. It is translated as CASWTSGRNEQFF.

This clonotype was recorded a few times. This chain connects TRBV20-1 to TRBJ2-7, with D possibly matching TRBD2 (6 bases). In germline, CDR1 is DFQATT, CDR2 SNEGSKA (reference sequence). This CDR3 is built from 13 residues. The V end was cut by 6 bases, the J end by 2 bases, with 14 bases between. The CDR3 region has the DNA TGCAGTGCCCTATGGAGGGATGCCTACGAGCAGTACTTC. Translating it yields CSALWRDAYEQYF.

The gene calls are TRBV7-2 and TRBJ2-5; D is unresolved. Germline assignment: CDR1 SGHTA and CDR2 FQGNSA. The V end was cut by 5 bases, the J end by 1 base, with 11 bases between. The CDR3 runs to 14 residues. The CDR3 DNA follows: TGTGCCAGCAGCAAAGGGAATCCCCAAGAGACCCAGTACTTC. Translation gives CASSKGNPQETQYF.

This clonotype has ten or more counts. The chain is built from TRBV6-1 and TRBJ1-2; 7 nucleotides agree with TRBD1. The germline V gene encodes CDR1 MNHNS and CDR2 SASEGT. V dropped 3 bases and J dropped 8; count of bases not matched to a gene: 9. The CDR3 is 14 residues long. DNA for the CDR3: TGTGCCAGCAGTGAGATCTCAGGGGGGGGAGGCTACACCTTC. Its translation: CASSEISGGGGYTF.

This clonotype was seen repeatedly, ten times or more. The V and J genes are TRBV6-1 and TRBJ2-2; the D is unclear. The length of the CDR3 is 14 residues. Germline CDR1 MNHNS, CDR2 SASEGT. V was trimmed by 6 bases and J by 2 bases, leaving 10 bases between them. The CDR3 bases are TGTGCCAGCAGACCCACAGATAACACCGGGGAGCTGTTTTTT. This gives the protein CASRPTDNTGELFF.

In regard to this clonotype: A much larger clonotype is one base distant, so this may be a read error. The V and J genes are TRBV7-3 and TRBJ2-1; D remains ambiguous. The CDR3 contains 13 residues. The V gene lost 3 bases and the J gene lost 5 bases, with 8 bases spanning the gap. The V gene's germline CDR1 is SGHTA and CDR2 FQGTGA. CDR3 amino acids: CASSLGTNNEQFF. The CDR3 DNA reads as TGTGCCAGCAGCTTGGGCACGAACAATGAGCAGTTCTTC. Looking up the rest from reference TRBV7-3 and TRBJ2-1 gives the full variable domain: GAGVSQTPSNKVTEKGKYVELRCDPISGHTALYWYRQSLGQGPEFLIYFQGTGAADDSGLPNDRFFAVRPEGSVSTLKIQRTERGDSAVYLCASSLGTNNEQFFGPGTRLTVL.

This clonotype was counted many times. The CDR3, as DNA: TGCAGTGCTAGGGCGGGCGGCACTCAAGAGACCCAGTACTTC. It encodes CSARAGGTQETQYF. The chain couples TRBV20-1 to TRBJ2-5; a possible D gene is TRBD2 (5 bases). Germline assignment: CDR1 DFQATT and CDR2 SNEGSKA (reference sequence). V shed 3 bases and J shed 2 bases, with 13 bases lying between them. This CDR3 contains 14 residues.

On this clonotype itself: Given a much more abundant clone one base away, this may be a read error. J is TRBJ2-5 and V is TRBV11-2; possibly TRBD2 for D (5 bases). V lost 2 bases, J lost 2 bases, and 24 bases lay in between. The CDR3 has 19 amino acids. From germline, CDR1 is SGHAT and CDR2 FQNNGV. As DNA, the CDR3 is TGTGCCAGCAGCTTAAGCGGATCCTTTGAATTTAGGCCACAAGAGACCCAGTACTTC. This sequence encodes CASSLSGSFEFRPQETQYF.

This clonotype was picked up many times. V and J are TRBV4-1 and TRBJ2-2, with D unresolved. CDR1 is MGHRA, CDR2 YSYEKL, per germline. Trimming removed 0 bases at V and 6 bases at J, with 11 bases between. The CDR3 totals 15 residues. Here the CDR3 reads CASSQEPVSAGELFF. CDR3 coding DNA: TGCGCCAGCAGCCAAGAACCCGTCAGCGCCGGGGAGCTGTTTTTT.

This clonotype ranks as medium-sized. The chain uses TRBV20-1 and TRBJ2-3; D is uncertain. The CDR3 sequence is 15 residues long. V was clipped by 0 bases and J by 6 bases, with 16 bases between them. In germline, CDR1 is DFQATT, CDR2 SNEGSKA (reference sequence). The CDR3 sequence: CSARDRSLQRDTQYF. In nucleotides, the CDR3 is TGCAGTGCTAGAGATAGATCCCTTCAACGGGATACGCAGTATTTT.

This clonotype has ten or more counts. J is TRBJ1-2 and V is TRBV6-2 or TRBV6-3; D unresolved. CDR1 is MNHEY, CDR2 SVGEGT, per germline. The germline V and J ends were trimmed by 0 bases and 4 bases, with 3 bases remaining between them. The CDR3 loop spans 12 amino acids. CDR3 DNA sequence: TGTGCCAGCAGTTACTCGGTCTATGGCTACACCTTC. Protein sequence: CASSYSVYGYTF.

CDR3 loop: CASSQDFSGVSGNTIYF. Here the CDR3 DNA reads TGCGCCAGCAGCCAAGATTTTTCAGGGGTCTCTGGAAACACCATATATTTT. This chain uses TRBV4-3 with TRBJ1-3; weak D call: TRBD1 (6 bases). CDR3 length: 17 residues. Trimming removed 0 bases at V and 0 bases at J, with 12 bases between. Looked up from germline, CDR1 is LGHNA and CDR2 is YSLEER.

For this clonotype: A read error is possible here, since a much larger clone lies one base away. The J gene is TRBJ2-5, the V gene TRBV12-3 or TRBV12-4; D not certain. V lost 6 bases and J 2 bases, leaving 10 bases between the germline ends. The CDR3 covers 13 residues. The CDR3 reads CASRFTVQETQYF. DNA for the CDR3: TGTGCCAGCAGGTTCACAGTACAAGAGACCCAGTACTTC.

This chain uses TRBV3-1 with TRBJ2-1, with D perhaps TRBD2 (5 bases). The last part of the DNA fits TRBJ2-7 better; the J call may be wrong. This CDR3 is 13 amino acids long. Germline CDR1 reads LGHDT; CDR2 reads YNNKEL (reference sequence). The chain's CDR3 is CASLGSTSYEQYF. The CDR3, as DNA: TGTGCCAGCTTAGGGTCTACTAGCTACGAGCAGTACTTC.

As concerns this clonotype: One end of the junction does not line up with germline, which may come from a read error. The rearrangement uses TRBV6-2 or TRBV6-3 and TRBJ2-1; D tentatively reads TRBD1 or TRBD2 (6 bases each). The CDR3 totals 15 residues. From germline, CDR1 is MNHEY and CDR2 SVGEGT. The CDR3 protein is CASSSTGAPTNEKFF. The DNA for the CDR3 is TGTGCCAGCAGTTCCACGGGGGCGCCGACAAATGAGAAGTTCTTC.

This clonotype has just a few counts. The chain uses TRBV16 and TRBJ1-2; no firm D call. V dropped 0 bases and J dropped 4 bases, with 12 bases sitting between them. The CDR3 covers 15 residues. Per germline, CDR1 KGHSY and CDR2 FQNENV. The CDR3: CASSQSLPRSYGYTF. DNA of the CDR3: TGTGCCAGCAGCCAATCGCTCCCCCGAAGCTATGGCTACACCTTC. Full variable domain (remainder filled in from reference TRBV16 and TRBJ1-2): GEEVAQTPKHLVRGEGQKAKLYCAPIKGHSYVFWYQQVLKNEFKFLISFQNENVFDETGMPKERFSAKCLPNSPCSLEIQATKLEDSAVYFCASSQSLPRSYGYTFGSGTRLTVV.